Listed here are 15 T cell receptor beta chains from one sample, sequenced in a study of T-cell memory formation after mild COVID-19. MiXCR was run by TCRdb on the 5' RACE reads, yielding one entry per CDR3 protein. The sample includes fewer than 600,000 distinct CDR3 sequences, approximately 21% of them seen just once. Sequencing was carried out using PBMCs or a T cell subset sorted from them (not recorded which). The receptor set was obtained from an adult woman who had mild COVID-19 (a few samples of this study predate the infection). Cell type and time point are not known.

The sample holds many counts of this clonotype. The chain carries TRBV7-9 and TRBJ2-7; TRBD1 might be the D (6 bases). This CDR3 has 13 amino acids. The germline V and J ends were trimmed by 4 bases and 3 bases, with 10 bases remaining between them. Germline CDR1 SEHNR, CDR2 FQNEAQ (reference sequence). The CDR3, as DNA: TGTGCCAGCAGCTCCAAGGACAGCTACGAGCAGTACTTC. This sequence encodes CASSSKDSYEQYF.

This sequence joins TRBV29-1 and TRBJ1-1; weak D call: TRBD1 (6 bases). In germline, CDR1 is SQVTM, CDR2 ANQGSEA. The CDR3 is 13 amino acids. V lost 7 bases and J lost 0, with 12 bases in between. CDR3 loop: CSGGGGVNTEAFF. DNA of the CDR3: TGCAGCGGTGGAGGGGGTGTGAACACTGAAGCTTTCTTT. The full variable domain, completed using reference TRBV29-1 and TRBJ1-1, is SAVISQKPSRDICQRGTSLTIQCQVDSQVTMMFWYRQQPGQSLTLIATANQGSEATYESGFVIDKFPISRPNLTFSTLTVSNMSPEDSSIYLCSGGGGVNTEAFFGQGTRLTVV.

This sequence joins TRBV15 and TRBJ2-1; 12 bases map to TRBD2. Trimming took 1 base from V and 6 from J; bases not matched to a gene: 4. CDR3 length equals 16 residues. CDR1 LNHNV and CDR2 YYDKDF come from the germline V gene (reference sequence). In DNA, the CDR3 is TGTGCCACCAGCAGAGGAGGACTAGCGGGGATCAATGAGCAGTTCTTC. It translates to CATSRGGLAGINEQFF.

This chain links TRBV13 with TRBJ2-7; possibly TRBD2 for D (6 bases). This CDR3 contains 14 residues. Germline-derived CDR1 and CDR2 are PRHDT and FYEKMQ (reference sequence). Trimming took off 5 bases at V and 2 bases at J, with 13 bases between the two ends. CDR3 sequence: CASSAREHAYEQYF. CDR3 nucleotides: TGTGCCAGCAGCGCCCGGGAGCACGCCTACGAGCAGTACTTC.

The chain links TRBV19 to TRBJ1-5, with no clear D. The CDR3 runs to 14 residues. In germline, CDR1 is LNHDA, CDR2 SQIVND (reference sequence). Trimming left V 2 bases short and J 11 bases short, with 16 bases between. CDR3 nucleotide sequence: TGTGCCAGTAGTATAAGGAGGGCGGACGAAGCCCAGCATTTT. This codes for CASSIRRADEAQHF.

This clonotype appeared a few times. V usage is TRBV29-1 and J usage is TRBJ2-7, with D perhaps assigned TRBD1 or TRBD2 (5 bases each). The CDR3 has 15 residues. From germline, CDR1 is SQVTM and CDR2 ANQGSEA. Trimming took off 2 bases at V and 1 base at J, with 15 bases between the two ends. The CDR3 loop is CSVEYGDRQSYEQYF. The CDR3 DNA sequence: TGCAGCGTTGAATACGGGGACCGCCAATCCTACGAGCAGTACTTC.

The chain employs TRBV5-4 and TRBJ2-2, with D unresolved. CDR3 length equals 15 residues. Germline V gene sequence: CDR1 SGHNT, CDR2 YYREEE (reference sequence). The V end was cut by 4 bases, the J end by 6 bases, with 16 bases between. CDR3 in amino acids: CASSVGGVMPGELFF. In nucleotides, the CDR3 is TGTGCCAGCAGCGTCGGTGGGGTAATGCCCGGGGAGCTGTTTTTT.

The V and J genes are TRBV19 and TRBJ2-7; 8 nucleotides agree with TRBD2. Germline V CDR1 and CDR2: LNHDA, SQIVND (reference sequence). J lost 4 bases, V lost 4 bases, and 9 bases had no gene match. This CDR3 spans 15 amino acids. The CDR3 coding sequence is TGTGCCAGTAGTAGAGCGGGAGATGGGCTATACGAGCAGTACTTC. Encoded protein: CASSRAGDGLYEQYF.

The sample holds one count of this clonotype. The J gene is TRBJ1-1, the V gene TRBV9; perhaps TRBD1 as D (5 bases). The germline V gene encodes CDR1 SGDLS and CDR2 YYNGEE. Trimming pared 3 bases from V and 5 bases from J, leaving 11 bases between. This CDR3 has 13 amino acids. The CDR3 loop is CASSDGGGTEAFF. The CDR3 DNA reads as TGTGCCAGCAGCGATGGGGGGGGAACTGAAGCTTTCTTT.

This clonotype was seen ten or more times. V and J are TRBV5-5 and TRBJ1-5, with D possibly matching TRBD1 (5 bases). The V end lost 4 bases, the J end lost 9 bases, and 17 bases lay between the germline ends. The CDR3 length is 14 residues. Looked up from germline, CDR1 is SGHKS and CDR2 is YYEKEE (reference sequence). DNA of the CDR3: TGTGCCAGCAGCCCTAGGGACTACCTGGGGCCCCAGCATTTT. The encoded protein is CASSPRDYLGPQHF. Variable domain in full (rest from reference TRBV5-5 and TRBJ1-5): DAGVTQSPTHLIKTRGQQVTLRCSPISGHKSVSWYQQVLGQGPQFIFQYYEKEERGRGNFPDRFSARQFPNYSSELNVNALLLGDSALYLCASSPRDYLGPQHFGDGTRLSIL.

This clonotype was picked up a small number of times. The CDR3: CSARRPTTGTGGYIQYF. CDR3 DNA: TGCAGTGCTAGACGTCCGACTACCGGGACAGGGGGGTACATTCAGTACTTC. The genes are TRBV20-1 and TRBJ2-4, with TRBD1 identical over 11 bases. The CDR3 contains 17 residues. V shed 2 bases, J shed 8 bases, and the junction held 14 bases outside the gene matches. The germline gives CDR1 DFQATT, CDR2 SNEGSKA (reference sequence).

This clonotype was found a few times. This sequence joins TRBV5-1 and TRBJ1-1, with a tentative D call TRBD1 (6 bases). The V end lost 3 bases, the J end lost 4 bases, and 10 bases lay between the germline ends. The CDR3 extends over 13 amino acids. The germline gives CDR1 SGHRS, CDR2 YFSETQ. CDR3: CASSSGVSTEAFF. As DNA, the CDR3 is TGCGCCAGCAGCTCAGGGGTAAGCACTGAAGCTTTCTTT.

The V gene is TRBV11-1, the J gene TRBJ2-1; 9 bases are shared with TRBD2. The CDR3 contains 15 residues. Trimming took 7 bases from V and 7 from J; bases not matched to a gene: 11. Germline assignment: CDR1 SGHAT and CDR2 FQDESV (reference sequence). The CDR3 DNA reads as TGTGCCAGCACCCTCCCGGGACTAGCTTCGAATGAGCAGTTCTTC. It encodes CASTLPGLASNEQFF.

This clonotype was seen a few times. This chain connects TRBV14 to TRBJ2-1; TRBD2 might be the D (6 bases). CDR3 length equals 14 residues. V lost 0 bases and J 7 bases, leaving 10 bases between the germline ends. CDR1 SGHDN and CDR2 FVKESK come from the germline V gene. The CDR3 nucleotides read TGTGCCAGCAGCCAAGAAATTGCGGGGAATGAGCAGTTCTTC. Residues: CASSQEIAGNEQFF.

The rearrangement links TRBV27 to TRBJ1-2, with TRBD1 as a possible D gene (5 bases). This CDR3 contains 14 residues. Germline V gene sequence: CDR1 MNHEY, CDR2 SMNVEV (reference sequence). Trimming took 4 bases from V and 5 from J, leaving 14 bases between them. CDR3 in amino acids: CASSSGTAFYGYTF. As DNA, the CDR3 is TGTGCCAGCAGTTCAGGGACGGCCTTTTATGGCTACACCTTC.